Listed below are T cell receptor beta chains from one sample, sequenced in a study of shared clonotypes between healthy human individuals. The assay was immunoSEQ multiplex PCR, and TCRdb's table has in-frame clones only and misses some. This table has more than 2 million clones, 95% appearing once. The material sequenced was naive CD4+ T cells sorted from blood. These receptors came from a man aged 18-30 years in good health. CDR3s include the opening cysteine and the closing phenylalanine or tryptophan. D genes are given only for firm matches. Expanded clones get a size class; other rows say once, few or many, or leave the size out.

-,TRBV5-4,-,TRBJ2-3,TGTGCCAGCAGCTCCGTTCTTAGCGGTGCGGGTGATACGCAGTATTTT,CASSSVLSGAGDTQYF
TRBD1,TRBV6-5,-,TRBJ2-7,TGTGCCAGCACCTTAGGGACAGGGCCCTACGAGCAGTACTTC,CASTLGTGPYEQYF
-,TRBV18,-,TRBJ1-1,TGTGCCAGCTCACCACGCGAAGGACGGAACACTGAAGCTTTCTTT,CASSPREGRNTEAFF
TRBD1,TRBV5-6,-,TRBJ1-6,TGTGCCAGCAGCTTGGGGACAGGGGGCAATTCACCCCTCCACTTT,CASSLGTGGNSPLHF
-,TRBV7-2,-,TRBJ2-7,TGTGCCAGCAGCTTAGGACGATTCGACTCCTACGAGCAGTACTTC,CASSLGRFDSYEQYF
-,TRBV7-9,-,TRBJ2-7,TGTGCCAGCAGCCGAGGGGGTTCCGGCGAGCAGTACTTC,CASSRGGSGEQYF
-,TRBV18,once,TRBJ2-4,TGTGCCAGCTCCCCGGGAGTCACCAAAAACATTCAGTACTTC,CASSPGVTKNIQYF
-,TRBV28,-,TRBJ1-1,TGTGCCAGCAGGATGCGGACCTTATCGAACACTGAAGCTTTCTTT,CASRMRTLSNTEAFF
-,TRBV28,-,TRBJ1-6,TGTGCCAGCAGCCGAACCACCGGGGTTATAGAGTCACCCCTCCACTTT,CASSRTTGVIESPLHF
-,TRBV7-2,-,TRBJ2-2,TGTGCCAGCAGCGCCCAGACAGGGAACACCGGGGAGCTGTTTTTT,CASSAQTGNTGELFF
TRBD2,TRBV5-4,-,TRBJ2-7,TGTGCCAGCAGCTTGGAGCCTAGCGGATACTACGAGCAGTACTTC,CASSLEPSGYYEQYF
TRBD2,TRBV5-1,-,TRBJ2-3,TGCGCCAGCAGCTCTCCGAAAGCGGGATACCGCACAGATACGCAGTATTTT,CASSSPKAGYRTDTQYF
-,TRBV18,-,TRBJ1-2,TGTGCCAGCTCACAATTCAGGGATTTGTATGGCTACACCTTC,CASSQFRDLYGYTF
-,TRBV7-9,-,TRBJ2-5,TGTGCCAGCAGCTTAGTAGCGATACAAGAGACCCAGTACTTC,CASSLVAIQETQYF
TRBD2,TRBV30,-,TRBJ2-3,TGTGCCTGGAGTGCAAGTCGGACTAGCGGGAGGACAGATACGCAGTATTTT,CAWSASRTSGRTDTQYF
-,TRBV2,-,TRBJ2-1,TGTGCCAGCAGCGAAAGCAGGGGCTACAATGAGCAGTTCTTC,CASSESRGYNEQFF
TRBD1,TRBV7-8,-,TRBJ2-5,TGTGCCAGCAGCTTAGCGGACAGGGCTCAAGAGACCCAGTACTTC,CASSLADRAQETQYF
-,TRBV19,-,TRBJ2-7,TGTGCCAGTAGTCCCACCGTGGAGGTAACCTACGAGCAGTACTTC,CASSPTVEVTYEQYF
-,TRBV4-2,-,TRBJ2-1,TGTGCCAGCAGCCAAGATTTTATGGTTTCTTCTAGCTCCTACAATGAGCAGTTCTTC,CASSQDFMVSSSSYNEQFF
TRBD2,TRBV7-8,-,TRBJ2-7,TGTGCCAGCAGCTTAACCATACTAGCGGGGGGGCCGGTCGAGCAGTACTTC,CASSLTILAGGPVEQYF
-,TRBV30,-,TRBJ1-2,TGTGCCTGGAGTGTCCGACAGGCTAACTATGGCTACACCTTC,CAWSVRQANYGYTF
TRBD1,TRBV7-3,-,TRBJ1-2,TGTGCCAGCAGCGTAACAGGGGGATCCATCTATGGCTACACCTTC,CASSVTGGSIYGYTF
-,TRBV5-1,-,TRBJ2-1,TGCGCCAGCAGCGCGATCGTGGCAGGGTCTTTCTCGTACAATGAGCAGTTCTTC,CASSAIVAGSFSYNEQFF
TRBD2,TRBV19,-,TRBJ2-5,TGTGCCAGTAGCAGACTAGCGCTTCGCGGGACCCAGTACTTC,CASSRLALRGTQYF
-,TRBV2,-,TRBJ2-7,TGTGCCAGCAGTGCGGCCGGGAGTAACGCCTACGAGCAGTACTTC,CASSAAGSNAYEQYF
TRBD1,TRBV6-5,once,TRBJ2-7,TGTGCCAGCAGAGGGACAGGACTCTCCTACGAGCAGTACTTC,CASRGTGLSYEQYF
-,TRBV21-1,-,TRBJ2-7,TGTGCCCCTTTGGACAGGGCTCCTTACGAGCAGTACTTC,CAPLDRAPYEQYF
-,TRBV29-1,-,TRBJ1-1,TGCAGCGCTTCGGGGGGGGGAGCGACTGAAGCTTTCTTT,CSASGGGATEAFF
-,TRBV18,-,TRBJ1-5,TGTGCCAGCTCACCCAGATTGACGGGGGTCGGCAATCAGCCCCAGCATTTT,CASSPRLTGVGNQPQHF
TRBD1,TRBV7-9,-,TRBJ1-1,TGTGCCAGCAGCTGGGATAGGACAGGGGATCATCGCACTGAAGCTTTCTTT,CASSWDRTGDHRTEAFF
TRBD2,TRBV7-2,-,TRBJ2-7,TGTGCCAGCAGCAAGCGGGGACCCTACGAGCAGTACTTC,CASSKRGPYEQYF
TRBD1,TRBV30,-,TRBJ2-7,TGTGCCTGGAGGACCACAGGGGGAAAGGACGAGCAGTACTTC,CAWRTTGGKDEQYF
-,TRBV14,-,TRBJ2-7,TGTGCCAGCAGCCAGGGTTCGCGCGAGCAGTACTTC,CASSQGSREQYF
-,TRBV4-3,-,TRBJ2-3,TGCGCCAGCAGCCAAGCCAAAGCGGGTCCGGGGCCAGATACGCAGTATTTT,CASSQAKAGPGPDTQYF
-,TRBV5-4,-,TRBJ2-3,TGTGCCAGCAGCTCACCCCTTAACACAGATACGCAGTATTTT,CASSSPLNTDTQYF
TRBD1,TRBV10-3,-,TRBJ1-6,TGTGCCACTGGGACAGTGAATTCACCCCTCCACTTT,CATGTVNSPLHF
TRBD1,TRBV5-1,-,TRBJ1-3,TGCGCCAGCAGCTTCGGGACAGGGACTAGCACCATATATTTT,CASSFGTGTSTIYF
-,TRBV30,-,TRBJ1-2,TGTGCCTGGAAAGTCAGGGCCTATGGCTACACCTTC,CAWKVRAYGYTF
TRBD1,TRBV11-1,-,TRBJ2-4,TGTGCCAGCAGACAAGGACAGGGGATAGCCAAAAACATTCAGTACTTC,CASRQGQGIAKNIQYF
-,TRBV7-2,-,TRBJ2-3,TGTGCCAGCAGCTCGACAGCCATCGGCACAGATACGCAGTATTTT,CASSSTAIGTDTQYF
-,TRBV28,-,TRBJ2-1,TGTGCCAGCAGTTCACAGGTGACGCAGTTCTTC,CASSSQVTQFF
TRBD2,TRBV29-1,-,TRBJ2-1,TGCAGCGTTGGAAGACTAGCGGATTACAATGAGCAGTTCTTC,CSVGRLADYNEQFF
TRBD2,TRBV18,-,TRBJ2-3,TGTGCCAGCTCACTTCCGGGAGGGAAGACAGATACGCAGTATTTT,CASSLPGGKTDTQYF
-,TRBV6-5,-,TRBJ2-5,TGTGCCAGCAGTTACTCGAAACAGGGGAGGCCGGAGACCCAGTACTTC,CASSYSKQGRPETQYF
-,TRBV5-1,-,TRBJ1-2,TGCGCCAGCAGAATCGGGTACGGGGACTATGGCTACACCTTC,CASRIGYGDYGYTF
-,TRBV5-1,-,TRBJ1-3,TGCGCCAGCAGCTTGGCCGCAGGCTCTGGAAACACCATATATTTT,CASSLAAGSGNTIYF
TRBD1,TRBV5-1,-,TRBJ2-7,TGCGCCAGCAGCTCCGGACAGGGGTGGAACGAGCAGTACTTC,CASSSGQGWNEQYF
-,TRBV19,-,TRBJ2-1,TGTGCCAGTAGCATTACTAACCCGGGTTACAATGAGCAGTTCTTC,CASSITNPGYNEQFF
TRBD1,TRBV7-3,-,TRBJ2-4,TGTGCCAGCAGCTTAGACAGGGTAAACATTCAGTACTTC,CASSLDRVNIQYF
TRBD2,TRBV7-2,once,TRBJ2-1,TGTGCCAGCAGCTCGATGTTAGCGGGACTGTATAATGAGCAGTTCTTC,CASSSMLAGLYNEQFF
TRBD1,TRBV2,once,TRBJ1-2,TGTGCCAGCAGAGGGACAGGACCTAACTATGGCTACACCTTC,CASRGTGPNYGYTF
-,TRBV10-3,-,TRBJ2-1,TGTGCCATCAGTGGGCGGGGAGATGGGGATGAGCAGTTCTTC,CAISGRGDGDEQFF
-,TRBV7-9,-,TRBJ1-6,TGTGCCAGCAGCCCCGGCTCCTATAATTCACCCCTCCACTTT,CASSPGSYNSPLHF
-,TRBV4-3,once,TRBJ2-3,TGCGCCAGCAGCCAAGAGGGCCGCACAGATACGCAGTATTTT,CASSQEGRTDTQYF
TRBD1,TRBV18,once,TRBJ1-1,TGTGCCAGCTCACGGGACAGAGCTCCGTTCAACACTGAAGCTTTCTTT,CASSRDRAPFNTEAFF
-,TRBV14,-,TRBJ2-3,TGTGCCAGCAGCCAAGGAAGAAGTCTTATCACAGATACGCAGTATTTT,CASSQGRSLITDTQYF
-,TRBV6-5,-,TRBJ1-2,TGTGCCAGCAGTAGATTGGTCTCAGGAGGGGGCTACACCTTC,CASSRLVSGGGYTF
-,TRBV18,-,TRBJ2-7,TGTGCCAGCTCACCATTGTCCGGCTACGAGCAGTACTTC,CASSPLSGYEQYF
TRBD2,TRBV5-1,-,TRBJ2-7,TGCGCCAGCAGCCCGCAGGGAGCGGGGGGAGCCTACGAGCAGTACTTC,CASSPQGAGGAYEQYF
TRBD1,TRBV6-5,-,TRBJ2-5,TGTGCCAGCAGTACAGGGGGTCGAGAGACCCAGTACTTC,CASSTGGRETQYF